The clone carrying this TCR beta chain came up many times. This entry comes from a study of CD8 T cells in ankylosing spondylitis. TCRdb fed the 5' RACE reads into MiXCR, producing one record per CDR3 protein. The data show about 210,000 distinct CDR3 sequences, with 8.2% seen just once and around 4.8% held by the top ten. This CDR3 has 14 amino acids. CDR1 is GTSNPN and CDR2 is SVGIG in the germline V gene (reference sequence). The V end was cut by 0 bases, the J end by 4 bases, with 12 bases between. The sequenced material came from blood, either unsorted or a sorted T cell fraction (not recorded which). V gene TRBV30 combines with J gene TRBJ1-1; D gene uncertain. The TCR was taken from a female donor with ankylosing spondylitis or in good health (not recorded which). CDR3 bases: TGTGCCTGGAGTGTTTCGGGAAGATCCACTGAAGCTTTCTTT. The encoded protein is CAWSVSGRSTEAFF.